This T cell receptor (beta chain) is drawn from a study of blood T cell repertoires in COVID-19. On the study more broadly: Material from acute and convalescent COVID-19 was sourced from the United States, Italy and Spain.

Patients in Seattle were enrolled during active infection, then followed longitudinally. The table came from immunoSEQ multiplex PCR; TCRdb's copy has only in-frame clones and leaves some out. The table records over 450,000 clones, roughly 89% of them present only once. V lost 4 bases, J lost 2 bases, and 7 bases stayed unmatched. Per germline, CDR1 LGHDT and CDR2 YNNKEL (reference sequence). The CDR3 has 16 amino acids. Specimen: peripheral blood. This TCR came from a man in his late teens or twenties with COVID-19, enrolled during active disease. This rearrangement joins TRBV3-1 (or the pseudogene TRBV3-2) to TRBJ2-2; TRBD1 matches at 7 bases. CDR3 amino acids: CASSLPGTANTGELFF. As DNA, the CDR3 is TGTGCCAGCAGCCTCCCCGGGACAGCTAACACCGGGGAGCTGTTTTTT.